A single sample gave rise to the 21 T cell receptor beta chains below, sequenced in a study of T cell repertoires in cytomegalovirus infection. Their recognized antigens are unknown. TCRdb re-called the reads through MiXCR, storing one row per CDR3 protein. This table has 71,000 or so distinct CDR3 sequences, 20% appearing once. The specimen comprised CD8+ T cells from cultured PBMCs, sampled from culture after CMV antigen stimulation. These receptors originate from a human donor in good health (CMV status not recorded). Some clones in this sample may be carry-over from other donors' samples.

About this clonotype itself: The junction shows a germline mismatch at one end, possibly a read error. The chain combines TRBV7-9 with TRBJ1-2; maybe TRBD1 (5 bases). Germline CDR1 reads SEHNR; CDR2 reads FQNEAQ (reference sequence). This CDR3 region has 12 residues. CDR3 amino acids: CASSFLDILQIF. The DNA for the CDR3 is TGTGCCAGCAGCTTCCTGGACATCTTGCAAATCTTC.

The chain joins TRBV5-1 to TRBJ2-7, with D tentatively TRBD2 (6 bases). This CDR3 contains 16 residues. V lost 3 bases, J lost 4 bases, and 20 bases lay in between. Germline loops: CDR1 SGHRS, CDR2 YFSETQ. The CDR3 loop is CASSWGTRGKGYEQYF. CDR3 nucleotides: TGCGCCAGCAGCTGGGGGACGCGGGGTAAAGGATACGAGCAGTACTTC.

This clonotype was counted only a few times. The chain couples TRBV13 to TRBJ2-3; D gene unclear. From germline, CDR1 is PRHDT and CDR2 FYEKMQ (reference sequence). The CDR3 consists of 15 residues. V was pared by 5 bases and J by 2 bases, with 14 bases between. The CDR3 protein is CASSGNTPYTDTQYF. The CDR3 DNA reads TGTGCCAGCAGCGGTAACACACCTTACACAGATACGCAGTATTTT.

The rearrangement uses TRBV7-3 and TRBJ2-3; TRBD2 agrees at 11 bases. The ends lost 4 bases at V and 6 bases at J; junction bases unmatched: 9. This CDR3 comprises 16 residues. In germline, CDR1 is SGHTA, CDR2 FQGTGA. CDR3 loop: CASSSPGLADRDTQYF. The CDR3 coding sequence is TGTGCCAGCAGCTCCCCGGGACTAGCGGACAGGGATACGCAGTATTTT.

This chain links TRBV2 with TRBJ2-3, with unresolved D. Trimming shortened V by 7 bases and J by 3 bases, and 11 bases separated the two germline ends. The CDR3 runs 13 residues. Germline CDR1 reads SNHLY; CDR2 reads FYNNEI. Written as DNA, the CDR3 is TGTGCCAGCACACGGGTTGGGACAGATACGCAGTATTTT. Translating gives CASTRVGTDTQYF.

About this clonotype: One end of the junction fails to match germline, which may point to a read error. The chain links TRBV6-6 to TRBJ1-1; D gene ambiguous. The germline V gene encodes CDR1 MNHNY and CDR2 SVGAGI (reference sequence). The CDR3 totals 14 residues. The CDR3 loop reads CASSYPGVNTEVFF. CDR3 nucleotide sequence: TGTGCCAGCAGTTACCCCGGGGTGAACACTGAAGTTTTCTTT.

This clonotype was observed at least ten times. The V and J genes are TRBV11-1 and TRBJ1-3; no clear D gene. Deletions cut 3 bases from V and 0 bases from J, with 9 bases between. The CDR3 sequence is 15 residues long. Germline V lookup: CDR1 SGHAT, CDR2 FQDESV (reference sequence). CDR3 bases: TGTGCCAGCAGCTTCTCGGGGATCTCTGGAAACACCATATATTTT. It specifies CASSFSGISGNTIYF.

This clonotype was counted only a few times. V and J are TRBV6-5 and TRBJ1-5; 7 bases map to TRBD1. Germline V gives CDR1 MNHEY, CDR2 SVGAGI. This CDR3 region has 12 residues. Unmatched junction bases numbered 7, after V lost 6 bases and J lost 11 bases. CDR3 in amino acids: CASSPDRLTQHF. The CDR3 bases are TGTGCCAGCAGCCCGGACAGGCTAACCCAGCATTTT.

A few counts support this clonotype. The J gene is TRBJ2-3, the V gene TRBV4-1, with TRBD2 identical over 10 bases. CDR1 and CDR2 (germline): MGHRA, YSYEKL. The length of the CDR3 is 16 residues. Trimming took 2 bases from V and 2 from J; bases not matched to a gene: 4. CDR3 in DNA: TGCGCCAGCAGCCAACTAGCGGGGGCCCCCACAGATACGCAGTATTTT. The encoded protein is CASSQLAGAPTDTQYF.

The chain has TRBV28 and TRBJ2-6, with 10 bases aligning to TRBD1. Per germline, CDR1 MDHEN and CDR2 SYDVKM. This CDR3 comprises 20 residues. The V and J ends lost 5 bases and 0 bases, in that order; junction bases with no gene match: 13. The CDR3 loop reads CASSPLSGTGASSGANVLTF. The CDR3 DNA is TGTGCCAGCAGTCCTCTCTCGGGGACAGGGGCGAGCTCTGGGGCCAACGTCCTGACTTTC.

The V gene is TRBV13, the J gene TRBJ2-7; a weak D match, TRBD1 (5 bases). This CDR3 is built from 14 residues. The V end lost 0 bases, the J end lost 2 bases, and 8 bases lay between the germline ends. The germline V gene has CDR1 PRHDT and CDR2 FYEKMQ (reference sequence). CDR3 amino acids: CASSLGTETYEQYF. The CDR3 nucleotides are TGTGCCAGCAGCTTAGGGACAGAGACCTACGAGCAGTACTTC.

This clonotype was counted between two and nine times. The chain recombines TRBV7-9 with TRBJ1-5, with D perhaps TRBD1 (6 bases). CDR3 size: 16 residues. V lost 1 base, J lost 2 bases, and 12 bases lay in between. CDR1 is SEHNR, CDR2 FQNEAQ, per germline (reference sequence). The CDR3 coding sequence is TGTGCCAGCAGCTTAGAAGGCCCAGGGGGCAATCAGCCCCAGCATTTT. This gives the protein CASSLEGPGGNQPQHF.

V usage is TRBV10-3 and J usage is TRBJ2-2; TRBD1 matches at 8 bases. There are 16 residues in the CDR3. After removal of 2 bases from V and 4 bases from J, the junction contained 6 bases not matched to a gene. Germline V gene data show CDR1 as ENHRY and CDR2 as SYGVKD. CDR3 residues: CAISEPRTGFTGELFF. In DNA, the CDR3 is TGTGCCATCAGTGAGCCCCGGACAGGGTTCACCGGGGAGCTGTTTTTT.

This rearrangement joins TRBV7-4 to TRBJ1-1; D is unresolved. Per the germline V gene, CDR1 is SGHVT and CDR2 is SQSDAQ. The germline V and J ends were trimmed by 3 bases and 3 bases, with 8 bases remaining between them. The CDR3 loop spans 13 amino acids. CDR3 bases: TGTGCCAGCAGCTTTGCCAGCGACACTGAAGCTTTCTTT. Its protein product is CASSFASDTEAFF.

V is TRBV11-2 and J is TRBJ2-3; 9 bases are shared with TRBD1. The CDR3 length is 14 residues. Germline CDR1 and CDR2: SGHAT and FQNNGV. Germline trimming cut 5 bases from V and 5 bases from J; bases unmatched to any gene: 5. For the CDR3, the DNA is TGTGCCAGCAGCCGGACAGGGGCGGGAGATACGCAGTATTTT. Translation: CASSRTGAGDTQYF.

In DNA form, the CDR3 reads TGTGCCCAGGACCGGGACAGCGCTAATGGGCAGTACTTC. Translated, it gives CAQDRDSANGQYF. The chain joins TRBV7-9 to TRBJ2-7, with 7 bases aligning to TRBD1. CDR3 length: 13 residues. V was pared by 11 bases and J by 9 bases, with 16 bases of the junction left unmatched. Germline values: CDR1 SEHNR, CDR2 FQNEAQ (reference sequence).

The chain links TRBV5-6 to TRBJ2-7; D ambiguous. V was trimmed by 2 bases and J by 3 bases, leaving 9 bases between them. CDR1 and CDR2 (germline): SGHDT, YYEEEE. The CDR3 is made up of 13 amino acids. The CDR3 spells CASSFTDDYEQYF. The CDR3 DNA reads TGTGCCAGCAGCTTCACAGATGACTACGAGCAGTACTTC.

The chain has TRBV12-3 or TRBV12-4 and TRBJ2-7, with D hard to call. The V gene lost 5 bases and the J gene lost 5 bases, with 10 bases spanning the gap. The CDR3 consists of 12 residues. In nucleotides, the CDR3 is TGTGCCAGCAGTCCCTCTTTACACGAGCAGTACTTC. Translation gives CASSPSLHEQYF.

The genes are TRBV6-6 and TRBJ2-2, with TRBD1 as a possible D gene (6 bases). The V end was cut by 3 bases, the J end by 0 bases, with 8 bases between. In germline, CDR1 is MNHNY, CDR2 SVGAGI (reference sequence). This CDR3 spans 15 amino acids. The CDR3 region is CASSYNRANTGELFF. CDR3 nucleotides: TGTGCCAGCAGTTATAACAGGGCGAACACCGGGGAGCTGTTTTTT.

The chain is built from TRBV12-3 or TRBV12-4 and TRBJ2-5, with TRBD2 matching over 8 bases. The J segment lost 1 base and the V segment lost 1 base, leaving 5 bases of the junction unmatched. The CDR3 consists of 16 residues. CDR3 DNA sequence: TGTGCCAGCAGTTTAGGCATAGCGGGGATCCAAGAGACCCAGTACTTC. It is translated as CASSLGIAGIQETQYF.

This clonotype was seen more than once but under ten times. This chain joins TRBV6-1 and TRBJ1-1, with D perhaps matching TRBD1 (6 bases). V was shortened by 4 bases and J by 5 bases, with 14 bases between the two germline ends. Germline values: CDR1 MNHNS, CDR2 SASEGT. The CDR3 length is 14 residues. CDR3 amino acids: CASSVGGPLTEAFF. CDR3 bases: TGTGCCAGCAGTGTGGGGGGCCCGTTGACTGAAGCTTTCTTT.